This is a list of T cell receptor beta chains from one sample in a study of blood T cell repertoires in COVID-19. Some clones are missing from TCRdb's copy, which holds only in-frame ones; the method was immunoSEQ multiplex PCR. This table holds 25,000 to 30,000 clones, about 92% found once. Sequencing input: peripheral blood. These receptors were taken from a woman in her sixties or seventies with COVID-19, enrolled during active disease. The CDR3 runs from the conserved cysteine through the conserved F or W. A D gene is named only where the DNA matches it firmly. Clone size is shown for a subset of rows, as once, few, many or a class of expanded clone.

size,J,V,D,CDR3,DNA
few,TRBJ1-2,TRBV19,NA,CASISDSNYGYTF,TGTGCCAGTATATCGGACAGTAACTATGGCTACACCTTC
NA,TRBJ2-7,TRBV7-3,TRBD2,CASSSTSGYEQYF,TGTGCCAGCAGCTCGACTAGCGGTTACGAGCAGTACTTC
NA,TRBJ1-2,TRBV6-6,NA,CASSKRGSHGYTF,TGTGCCAGCTCCAAGCGCGGTTCCCATGGCTACACCTTC
NA,TRBJ2-5,TRBV10-1,NA,CASSESTLWQRTPQETQYF,TGCGCCAGCAGTGAGTCGACTCTATGGCAGCGAACACCCCAAGAGACCCAGTACTTC
NA,TRBJ1-1,TRBV29-1,NA,CSVEDPGWAKDTEAFF,TGCAGCGTTGAAGATCCCGGTTGGGCGAAAGACACTGAAGCTTTCTTT
NA,TRBJ1-3,TRBV24-1,NA,CATSEGGTGNTIYF,TGTGCCACCAGTGAGGGGGGAACTGGAAACACCATATATTTT
NA,TRBJ2-5,TRBV29-1,TRBD1,CSVDTGGRVGTQYF,TGCAGCGTTGATACAGGGGGCAGGGTGGGGACCCAGTACTTC
NA,TRBJ1-5,TRBV29-1,NA,CSVGWGGTRNQPQHF,TGCAGCGTTGGGTGGGGGGGGACTCGGAATCAGCCCCAGCATTTT
NA,TRBJ2-5,TRBV10-1,NA,CASSRDLGETQYF,TGCGCCAGCAGTAGGGACTTAGGAGAGACCCAGTACTTC
NA,TRBJ2-3,TRBV5-1,NA,CASSPTASAITDTQYF,TGCGCCAGCAGCCCCACGGCTAGCGCAATCACAGATACGCAGTATTTT
NA,TRBJ2-5,TRBV29-1,TRBD1,CSGIPTGSGGETQYF,TGCAGCGGAATCCCGACAGGGTCCGGAGGAGAGACCCAGTACTTC
NA,TRBJ2-7,TRBV28,NA,CASSFPSLYEQYF,TGTGCCAGCAGTTTCCCCTCCCTTTACGAGCAGTACTTC
NA,TRBJ2-5,TRBV10-1,TRBD2,CASSETSGETQYF,TGCGCCAGCAGTGAGACTAGCGGGGAGACCCAGTACTTC
NA,TRBJ2-2,TRBV19,TRBD2,CASSSGLEPWAGELFF,TGTGCCAGTAGTTCCGGACTAGAGCCCTGGGCCGGGGAGCTGTTTTTT
NA,TRBJ1-1,TRBV5-1,NA,CASSLGLPQAEAFF,TGCGCCAGCAGCTTGGGACTCCCTCAAGCTGAAGCTTTCTTT
NA,TRBJ2-7,TRBV2,NA,CASIGDTGSYEQYF,TGTGCCAGCATCGGGGACACGGGCTCCTACGAGCAGTACTTC
NA,TRBJ1-1,TRBV6-5,NA,CATRAARVNTEAFF,TGTGCAACGAGGGCAGCGAGGGTGAACACTGAAGCTTTCTTT
NA,TRBJ2-2,TRBV29-1,TRBD1,CSVGGTANTGELFF,TGCAGCGTTGGAGGGACAGCGAACACCGGGGAGCTGTTTTTT
NA,TRBJ2-1,TRBV11-2,NA,CASSDIRGILREQFF,TGTGCCAGCAGCGATATCCGCGGGATCTTAAGAGAGCAGTTCTTC
NA,TRBJ2-7,TRBV2,TRBD2,CASSEEGLAVYEQYF,TGTGCCAGCAGTGAAGAGGGACTAGCGGTCTACGAGCAGTACTTC
few,TRBJ2-2,TRBV6-6,TRBD2,CASSSTSGRGIGELFF,TGTGCCAGCAGCTCTACTAGCGGGAGGGGTATCGGGGAGCTGTTTTTT
once,TRBJ1-2,TRBV6-5,NA,CASSYDRYGYTF,TGTGCCAGCAGCTATGACAGATATGGCTACACCTTC
NA,TRBJ2-5,TRBV14,NA,CASSQGNFQETQYF,TGTGCCAGCAGCCAAGGAAACTTCCAAGAGACCCAGTACTTC
NA,TRBJ2-7,TRBV30,TRBD2,CAWSMGREFDEQYF,TGTGCCTGGAGTATGGGGCGGGAGTTCGACGAGCAGTACTTC
NA,TRBJ2-7,TRBV15,NA,CATSLTSSYEQYF,TGTGCCACCAGTCTGACTAGTTCCTACGAGCAGTACTTC
NA,TRBJ1-3,TRBV9,NA,CASSFSGGGTGNTIYF,TGTGCCAGCAGCTTCTCGGGAGGGGGAACTGGAAACACCATATATTTT
NA,TRBJ1-6,TRBV3-1/TRBV3-2,TRBD1,CASSQEGQGPLHF,TGTGCCAGCAGCCAAGAGGGACAGGGACCCCTCCACTTT
NA,TRBJ2-5,TRBV4-2,NA,CASSQDERGPETQYF,TGTGCCAGCAGCCAAGACGAACGAGGGCCGGAGACCCAGTACTTC
NA,TRBJ2-1,TRBV30,NA,CAWSPLYNEQFF,TGTGCCTGGTCCCCGTTATACAATGAGCAGTTCTTC
NA,TRBJ2-1,TRBV9,NA,CASSVVSGSYNEQFF,TGTGCCAGCAGCGTAGTGTCCGGCTCCTACAATGAGCAGTTCTTC
NA,TRBJ1-1,TRBV6-5,NA,CASREGEAFF,TGTGCCAGCAGGGAGGGGGAAGCTTTCTTT
NA,TRBJ2-1,TRBV21-1,NA,CASSKLGGESSYNEQFF,TGTGCCAGCAGCAAACTCGGGGGGGAAAGCTCCTACAATGAGCAGTTCTTC
NA,TRBJ1-5,TRBV30,NA,CAWSRGGRQPQHF,TGTGCCTGGAGCCGAGGGGGTCGGCAGCCCCAGCATTTT
NA,TRBJ2-7,TRBV3-1/TRBV3-2,TRBD2,CASSPSGAYEQYF,TGTGCCAGCAGCCCTAGCGGAGCCTACGAGCAGTACTTC
NA,TRBJ1-2,TRBV27,TRBD1,CASSFSGQGYGYTF,TGTGCCAGCAGTTTTTCGGGACAGGGGTACGGCTACACCTTC
NA,TRBJ2-1,TRBV9,TRBD2,CASSVTSVNEQFF,TGTGCCAGCAGCGTGACTAGCGTCAATGAGCAGTTCTTC
NA,TRBJ2-3,TRBV7-2,NA,CASSQNRGTDTQYF,TGTGCCAGCAGCCAAAATCGGGGCACAGATACGCAGTATTTT
NA,TRBJ1-5,TRBV7-9,NA,CASSFGDSNQPQHF,TGTGCCAGCAGCTTCGGGGATAGCAATCAGCCCCAGCATTTT